The 14 T cell receptor beta chains in this list originate from one sample, sequenced in a study of T cells in Graves' hyperthyroidism and ophthalmopathy. Using RNA transcripts as the source, TCR beta CDR3 regions were amplified. TCR CDR3 regions were first amplified by RT-PCR with HTBI primers. TCRdb fed the multiplex PCR reads into MiXCR, producing one record per CDR3 protein. Here the sample spans 600,000 to 800,000 distinct CDR3 sequences, over 35% being singletons. Sample: blood. The receptors come from a woman aged 40 to 50 with Graves' hyperthyroidism.

J is TRBJ1-1 and V is TRBV10-3, with 8 bases aligning to TRBD1. The CDR3 sequence is 14 residues long. The V gene's germline CDR1 is ENHRY and CDR2 SYGVKD. Trimming cost V 11 bases and J 6 bases; bases outside gene matches: 14. The CDR3 loop reads CAVHRTGIGAEAFF. CDR3 DNA sequence: TGTGCCGTACACCGGACAGGGATAGGAGCTGAAGCTTTCTTT.

Ten or more counts support this clonotype. The chain uses TRBV6-6 and TRBJ1-6, with unresolved D. Per the germline V gene, CDR1 is MNHNY and CDR2 is SVGAGI (reference sequence). The CDR3 consists of 12 residues. Deletions cut 4 bases from V and 14 bases from J, with 12 bases between. CDR3 sequence: CASSWSAQSLHF. CDR3 DNA: TGTGCCAGCAGTTGGTCGGCCCAATCCCTCCACTTT.

This chain's CDR3 is CSVEGDRGQKGTEAFF. The CDR3 DNA reads as TGCAGCGTTGAGGGGGACAGGGGGCAAAAAGGCACTGAAGCTTTCTTT. The chain employs TRBV29-1 and TRBJ1-1, with 12 bases identical to TRBD1. Germline assignment: CDR1 SQVTM and CDR2 ANQGSEA. With V trimmed by 3 bases and J by 4 bases, 9 bases remained unmatched. The CDR3 runs 16 residues.

This clonotype has only one observation. This chain links TRBV7-9 with TRBJ2-5; D tentatively fits TRBD1 or TRBD2 (6 bases each). Germline lookup yields CDR1 SEHNR and CDR2 FQNEAQ (reference sequence). This CDR3 is 16 amino acids long. The V end lost 1 base, the J end lost 5 bases, and 17 bases lay between the germline ends. In DNA, the CDR3 is TGTGCCAGCAGCTTAGATTCGGGGGCGGTGTATGAGACCCAGTACTTC. It specifies CASSLDSGAVYETQYF. The variable domain in full, with the rest retrieved from reference TRBV7-9 and TRBJ2-5, is DTGVSQNPRHKITKRGQNVTFRCDPISEHNRLYWYRQTLGQGPEFLTYFQNEAQLEKSRLLSDRFSAERPKGSFSTLEIQRTEQGDSAMYLCASSLDSGAVYETQYFGPGTRLLVL.

In its sample, this clonotype was seen a few times. This chain joins TRBV7-2 and TRBJ1-6; D remains ambiguous. Germline V gives CDR1 SGHTA, CDR2 FQGNSA. V was trimmed by 8 bases and J by 5 bases, leaving 10 bases between them. This CDR3 is 13 amino acids long. The CDR3: CASSYTDNSPLHF. CDR3 nucleotide sequence: TGTGCCAGCTCATACACGGATAATTCACCCCTCCACTTT.

This chain links TRBV6-5 with TRBJ1-3, with unresolved D. The V gene's germline CDR1 is MNHEY and CDR2 SVGAGI. V was clipped by 4 bases and J by 0 bases, with 13 bases between them. CDR3 length: 16 residues. The CDR3 sequence is CASSLQSLASGNTIYF. The CDR3 DNA reads TGTGCCAGCAGTTTACAGAGCCTCGCCTCTGGAAACACCATATATTTT.

The V gene is TRBV7-3, the J gene TRBJ1-1, with D maybe TRBD1 (5 bases). Trimming stripped 5 bases from V and 11 bases from J, with 15 bases between. The CDR3 covers 12 residues. The V gene's germline CDR1 is SGHTA and CDR2 FQGTGA. CDR3 bases: TGTGCCAGCAGCCCAACGGGGGGATGGGCTTTCTTT. Translated, it gives CASSPTGGWAFF.

This clonotype was seen repeatedly, ten times or more. V and J are TRBV6-5 and TRBJ1-2; D not resolved. Trimming shortened V by 0 bases and J by 6 bases, and 11 bases separated the two germline ends. The CDR3 length is 14 residues. Germline V gives CDR1 MNHEY, CDR2 SVGAGI. The CDR3 nucleotides read TGTGCCAGCAGTTACTCCGCTGACGTAGATGGCTACACCTTC. Amino acids: CASSYSADVDGYTF.

This clonotype was recorded at least ten times. This chain uses TRBV12-3 or TRBV12-4 with TRBJ1-5, with 8 bases matching TRBD1. The junction had 5 bases not matched to a gene; V was cut back by 1 base and J by 6 bases. This CDR3 is built from 15 residues. The DNA of the CDR3 is TGTGCCAGCAGTTTAGGTCAGGGGGCCCTTCAGCCCCAGCATTTT. Translating it yields CASSLGQGALQPQHF.

This clonotype was observed at least ten times. The chain recombines TRBV6-1 with TRBJ2-6, with D uncertain. The V end was cut by 5 bases, the J end by 0 bases, with 8 bases between. The CDR3 contains 15 residues. Germline V gene sequence: CDR1 MNHNS, CDR2 SASEGT. The CDR3 DNA reads as TGTGCCAGCAGTAACCGGTACTCTGGGGCCAACGTCCTGACTTTC. Its protein product is CASSNRYSGANVLTF.

This clonotype was seen a few times. The CDR3 DNA sequence: TGTGCCAGCTCACCAACCGGGACAGGGGGTCGGTACGAGCAGTACTTC. It encodes CASSPTGTGGRYEQYF. This sequence joins TRBV2 and TRBJ2-7; TRBD1 matches 11 bases. The V gene end was trimmed by 8 bases and the J gene end by 4 bases; junction bases not matched to a gene: 13. The CDR3 has 16 amino acids. The germline CDR1 and CDR2 sequences are SNHLY and FYNNEI.

This clonotype was counted many times. The chain has TRBV24-1 and TRBJ2-2; D ambiguous. Per germline, CDR1 KGHDR and CDR2 SFDVKD. Trimming removed 2 bases from V and 6 bases from J, with 12 bases in between. The CDR3 is 15 amino acids. The CDR3 sequence is CATSDSLISSGELFF. CDR3 coding DNA: TGTGCCACCAGTGATTCTCTCATAAGCTCCGGGGAGCTGTTTTTT.

The chain employs TRBV7-2 and TRBJ2-7, with a possible D match to TRBD1 (5 bases). This CDR3 is 15 amino acids long. The ends were cut back, 4 bases at V and 6 bases at J, with 19 bases in the middle. The germline V gene encodes CDR1 SGHTA and CDR2 FQGNSA. For the CDR3, the DNA is TGTGCCAGCAGCTCCGGAAACAGGTATACCTGCGAGCAGTACTTC. Encoded protein: CASSSGNRYTCEQYF. Full variable domain (outside the CDR3, taken from reference TRBV7-2 and TRBJ2-7): GAGVSQSPSNKVTEKGKDVELRCDPISGHTALYWYRQSLGQGLEFLIYFQGNSAPDKSGLPSDRFSAERTGGSVSTLTIQRTQQEDSAVYLCASSSGNRYTCEQYFGPGTRLTVT.

This clonotype was counted between two and nine times. The V and J genes are TRBV20-1 and TRBJ2-7, with TRBD1 matching over 8 bases. The CDR3 is made up of 14 amino acids. The germline CDR1 and CDR2 sequences are DFQATT and SNEGSKA (reference sequence). Trimming at V came to 0 bases and at J to 7 bases, leaving 8 bases not matched to a gene. The CDR3 nucleotides read TGCAGTGCTAGAGATTTACAGGGGGTGGGGGAGCAGTACTTC. It is translated as CSARDLQGVGEQYF.